This T cell receptor beta chain emerged from a study of cytomegalovirus exposure and HLA in healthy donors (dated by TCRdb to 2016 to 2017). For the study in its entirety: An earlier analysis of around 600 of the donors reported about 290 Gb of sequence data and approximately 110 million unique TCR beta sequences from some 180 million T cells. Roughly 300 gigabases of sequencing data and tens of millions of unique TCR sequences were included in an early release covering 500 to 750 HLA-typed donors. The genetic ancestry cluster associated with self-reported Caucasian donors included 81% of the 398 genotyped donors. The study aimed to test whether cataloging public T cell receptors could reveal signatures of past pathogen exposure. The T cell repertoires of 670 or so subjects were profiled by immunosequencing and related to cytomegalovirus serostatus. In addition to the first cohort of roughly 670 subjects, a separate validation cohort of 130 or so different subjects was used. To predict cytomegalovirus infection status, the study combined high-throughput TCR immunosequencing, statistical association of individual TCRs with disease status, and machine learning. A later analysis re-analyzed previously published TCR beta repertoires from approximately 700 donors and added high-resolution HLA genotyping to study TCR occurrence patterns. Rather than using new phenotypic data, the later analysis identified candidate immune exposures from TCR beta sequences and from how often those sequences occurred across donors. An earlier analysis of 587 of the donors used high-throughput TCR beta sequencing to judge whether each TCR beta V gene segment behaved as functional or pseudogenic. Alongside the repertoire data, information on donor age, sex, ethnicity and CMV serostatus was compiled. A later genetic analysis took genome-wide SNP genotypes for about three fifths of the roughly 700 donors and used that subset as a discovery cohort. All discovery cohort repertoires had been generated on a single sequencing platform. HLA typing covered class I and class II loci at four-digit resolution. Typing coverage differed by locus: A, B, C, DRB1 and DQB1 were typed in roughly 620-630 donors, DQA1 in 500 to 550, DPA1 in some 610, and DPB1 in 400 to 490. Roughly five DR-DQ haplotypes were treated as single units for association and clustering because of strong linkage in the cohort. Across roughly 420 genotyped donors of the cohort, an average of about 240,000 unique TCR beta nucleotide sequences per donor were sequenced, and approximately 19% of those sequences were non-productive.

The research as a whole found: In a later genetic analysis, a missense DCLRE1C variant was associated with V-gene and J-gene trimming of TCR beta chains, and the association was replicated in an independent cohort. An earlier analysis of around 540 of the donors showed that most TCR beta V segments appeared in productive rearrangements either about 90% or about 30% of the time, which broadly matched IMGT annotations. In vitro tests confirmed that a few of the cytomegalovirus-associated TCR beta chains recognize cytomegalovirus antigens. In a later genetic analysis, fewer N-insertions in productive TCRs were reported among donors in an Asian-associated ancestry cluster than the approximately 670-donor mean. A further reported finding was that TCR beta sequences accurately predicted the HLA-A and HLA-B alleles for most subjects in the first cohort. Specific HLA alleles were associated with more than 15,000 TCR beta sequences at a false discovery rate of 0.05 in a later analysis. Because counts were too low, roughly 16 rarely observed V segments, including chromosome 9 orphons, were left out of the earlier analysis of a few hundred of the donors. A later analysis reported that several top co-occurrence clusters appeared linked to parvovirus B19, influenza, CMV and Epstein-Barr virus. Most CMV-associated TCR beta chains appeared to be HLA-restricted in a later analysis, and the HLA associations seemed to be driven largely by CMV exposure. The authors suggested that the approach could potentially be extended to other disease states and immunological phenotypes. Roughly uniform sequencing depth across donors was assumed in presence/absence analyses, although this assumption may not hold. Correlated functional status among segregating V segments might reflect linkage disequilibrium, but an unknown experimental factor could not be ruled out. In a later analysis, HLA-associated TCR beta chains showed more clonal expansion and lower generation probabilities than non-associated chains that were equally common. Strong co-occurrence of HLA alleles, especially DR and DQ, made assigning TCR associations to individual alleles difficult. Some IMGT-functional V segments, including TRBV6-2 and TRBV6-3, could not be distinguished by the 87-base-pair reads and were therefore excluded. A total of about 180 TCR beta chains were listed by the study as associated with cytomegalovirus. A later analysis found that TCR association rates varied across HLA loci, with DRB1 alleles showing the most associated TCRs and HLA-C alleles the fewest. Most TCR sequences were observed very rarely across donors, whereas some public TCRs were present in many individuals. For the cohort, immune exposure information was limited to CMV serostatus. A group of highly shared sequence variants was considered likely to be a technical artifact of the sequencing pipeline. Only TCR beta chains were sequenced in this cohort, and the absence of alpha or paired-chain data limited detectable features. HLA typing was unavailable for some donors at each locus, so association tests used only the typed subset. In both the original and validation cohorts, the classifier was reported to diagnose cytomegalovirus status with high specificity and sensitivity.

The CDR3 goes from the cysteine to the phenylalanine over 15 residues. Of the read, only the CDR3 DNA is kept; its 45 bases are in frame from base 1. The germline V and J ends show losses of 3 bases and 2 bases respectively, and no gene match explains 5 bases of the junction. According to the germline V gene (reference sequence), CDR1 reads LNHDA and CDR2 reads SQIVND. The cohort was made up of hundreds of healthy bone marrow donors. Cohort members were all nominally healthy when sampled, although unrecorded immune exposures were likely present. The donor was CMV seronegative and belonged to the group of 350 or so seronegative cohort members. A peripheral blood sample was provided by each donor, and peripheral blood mononuclear cells were used for TCR beta sequencing. The Qiagen DNeasy Blood Extraction Kit was used to extract genomic DNA from the blood cell samples. Concerning this clone: Its target antigen remains unknown. Base quality data are lacking; no much larger clone is found one base away.

The library was built by means of the immunoSEQ multiplex PCR assay. For the multiplex PCR, a mixture combining 60 forward primers for TCR Vbeta segments and 13 reverse primers for TCR Jbeta segments was used. A multiplex PCR assay on genomic DNA amplified the CDR3 region of rearranged TCR beta genes. On the Illumina HiSeq System, the amplified TCR beta libraries were sequenced as 87-base-pair reads. The paper's processing steps were these. A later analysis tallied around 87 million unique TCR beta chains across the approximately 670 repertoires, and some 12 million of those chains were shared by two or more donors. A nearest-neighbor algorithm error-corrected the raw reads and collapsed the reads into unique sequences, merging closely related sequences to remove PCR and sequencing errors. Alignment of CDR3 sequences to IMGT reference sequences was used to assign V, D and J gene segments. For a sequence to be retained, a match of at least six nucleotides to both a V gene segment and a J gene segment was required. A rearrangement was called productive if the CDR3 had no stop codons and remained in frame with V and J, and every other rearrangement was called non-productive. CDR3 was defined by IMGT convention, running from the second conserved V-encoded cysteine to the conserved J-encoded phenylalanine. In an earlier analysis of 550 to 650 of the donors, sequences lacking an unambiguous match to a single V gene segment were excluded. In an earlier analysis of around 600 of the donors, V segments were called functional above 56.7% productive rearrangements and were called segregating when the between-donor standard deviation exceeded 5%. A statistical classification framework was developed to diagnose cytomegalovirus status using the catalog of TCR beta chain sequences. In a later analysis, V and J genes were assigned by comparing TCR nucleotide sequences against IMGT/GENE-DB human TR gene sequences. In a later analysis, CDR3 sequences and most-parsimonious VDJ recombination scenarios were assigned using the TCRdist pipeline. In a later analysis, each TCR beta chain was defined by its CDR3 amino acid sequence together with its V-gene family, and reads lacking a unique V-gene family were excluded. A later analysis removed 550 to 700 highly shared, low-generation-probability nucleotide sequences to deal with suspected cross-contamination and a sequencing artifact. A later analysis calculated a clonal expansion index for each public chain from normalized within-repertoire ranks of inferred template counts. In a later analysis, generation probabilities were computed using a VDJ recombination model fitted to out-of-frame rearrangements, and the results were checked against IGoR. In a later analysis, hypergeometric tests were used to score TCR-TCR, TCR-HLA and TCR-CMV co-occurrence, with a repertoire-size bias correction applied to TCR pairs. To estimate false discovery rates, a later analysis permuted the HLA or CMV assignments 20 times. A later analysis grouped co-occurring TCRs with DBSCAN, adding TCRdist sequence similarity when clustering within HLA-allele-positive subsets. Repertoires with fewer than 30,000 or more than 120,000 public chains were left out of co-occurrence clustering, as were five repertoires with anomalous nucleotide sharing. In its TCRdb copy, this immuneACCESS table keeps in-frame sequences only and misses some clones. Where compared with another copy, unresolved V genes explain less than half of these, and the others have no known cause. D and trimming were read from the DNA, whereas the V and J calls and clone size are those reported in that table. The sample records 150,000 or so clones, about three quarters of which are singletons. Approximately 0.66% of the sample lies in the top ten.

In this chain, TRBV19 is recombined with TRBJ2-7; TRBD1 lines up with 9 middle nucleotides. The sequencing sample was made of PBMCs. This TCR was recovered from a male donor in good health and CMV-seronegative. The CDR3 protein sequence reads: CASSMAGQGTYEQYF. The nucleotides are TGTGCCAGTAGTATGGCAGGACAGGGGACCTACGAGCAGTACTTC.